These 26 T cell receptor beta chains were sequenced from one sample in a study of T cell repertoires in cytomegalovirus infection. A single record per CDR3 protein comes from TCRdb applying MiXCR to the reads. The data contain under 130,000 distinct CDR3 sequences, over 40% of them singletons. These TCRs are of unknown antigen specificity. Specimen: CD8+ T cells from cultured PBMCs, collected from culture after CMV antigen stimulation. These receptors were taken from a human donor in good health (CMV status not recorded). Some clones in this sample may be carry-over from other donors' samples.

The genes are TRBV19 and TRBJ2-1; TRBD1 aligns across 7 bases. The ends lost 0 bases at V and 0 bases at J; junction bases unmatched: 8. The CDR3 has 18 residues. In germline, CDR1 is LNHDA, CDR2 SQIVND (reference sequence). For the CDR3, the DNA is TGTGCCAGTAGTATAGATCAAGGGGGCCGCTTCTCCTACAATGAGCAGTTCTTC. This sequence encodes CASSIDQGGRFSYNEQFF. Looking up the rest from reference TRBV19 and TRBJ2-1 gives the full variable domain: DGGITQSPKYLFRKEGQNVTLSCEQNLNHDAMYWYRQDPGQGLRLIYYSQIVNDFQKGDIAEGYSVSREKKESFPLTVTSAQKNPTAFYLCASSIDQGGRFSYNEQFFGPGTRLTVL.

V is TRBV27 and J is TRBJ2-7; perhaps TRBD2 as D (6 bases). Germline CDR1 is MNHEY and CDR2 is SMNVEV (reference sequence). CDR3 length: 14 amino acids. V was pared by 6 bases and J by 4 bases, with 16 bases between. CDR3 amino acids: CASRPPGVFYEQYF. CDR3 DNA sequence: TGTGCCAGCAGGCCCCCGGGGGTTTTTTACGAGCAGTACTTC.

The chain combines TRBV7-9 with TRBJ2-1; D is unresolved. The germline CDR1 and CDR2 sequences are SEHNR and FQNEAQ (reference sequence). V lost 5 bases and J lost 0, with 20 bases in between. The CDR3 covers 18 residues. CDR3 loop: CASSPDSWAAGSYNEQFF. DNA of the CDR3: TGTGCCAGCAGCCCCGACTCATGGGCTGCAGGCTCCTACAATGAGCAGTTCTTC. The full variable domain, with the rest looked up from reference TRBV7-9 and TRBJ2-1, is DTGVSQNPRHKITKRGQNVTFRCDPISEHNRLYWYRQTLGQGPEFLTYFQNEAQLEKSRLLSDRFSAERPKGSFSTLEIQRTEQGDSAMYLCASSPDSWAAGSYNEQFFGPGTRLTVL.

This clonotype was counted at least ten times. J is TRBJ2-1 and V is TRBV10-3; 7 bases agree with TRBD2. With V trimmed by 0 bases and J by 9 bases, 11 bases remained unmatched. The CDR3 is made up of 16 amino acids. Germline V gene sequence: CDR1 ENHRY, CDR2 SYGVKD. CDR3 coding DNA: TGTGCCATCAGTGAGTCTCCCTCGACTAGCTTCGGTGAGCAGTTCTTC. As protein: CAISESPSTSFGEQFF.

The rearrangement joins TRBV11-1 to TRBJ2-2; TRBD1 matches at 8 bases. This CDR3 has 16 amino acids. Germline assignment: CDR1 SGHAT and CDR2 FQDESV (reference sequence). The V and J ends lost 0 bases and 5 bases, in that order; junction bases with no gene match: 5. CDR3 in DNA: TGTGCCAGCAGCTTAGCAAGGACAGGGAGAACCGGGGAGCTGTTTTTT. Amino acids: CASSLARTGRTGELFF.

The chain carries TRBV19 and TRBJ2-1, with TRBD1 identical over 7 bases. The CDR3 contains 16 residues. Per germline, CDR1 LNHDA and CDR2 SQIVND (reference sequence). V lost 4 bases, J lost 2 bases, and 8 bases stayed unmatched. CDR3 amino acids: CASSTLGQVTYNEQFF. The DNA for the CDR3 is TGTGCCAGTAGTACCCTAGGACAGGTTACCTACAATGAGCAGTTCTTC.

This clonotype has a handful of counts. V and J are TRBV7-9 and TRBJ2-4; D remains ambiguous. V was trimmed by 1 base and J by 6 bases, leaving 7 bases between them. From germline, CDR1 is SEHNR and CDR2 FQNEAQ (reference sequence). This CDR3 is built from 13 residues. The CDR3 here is CASSLGGLNIQYF. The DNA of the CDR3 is TGTGCCAGCAGCTTAGGGGGTCTAAACATTCAGTACTTC. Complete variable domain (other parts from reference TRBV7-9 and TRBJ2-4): DTGVSQNPRHKITKRGQNVTFRCDPISEHNRLYWYRQTLGQGPEFLTYFQNEAQLEKSRLLSDRFSAERPKGSFSTLEIQRTEQGDSAMYLCASSLGGLNIQYFGAGTRLSVL.

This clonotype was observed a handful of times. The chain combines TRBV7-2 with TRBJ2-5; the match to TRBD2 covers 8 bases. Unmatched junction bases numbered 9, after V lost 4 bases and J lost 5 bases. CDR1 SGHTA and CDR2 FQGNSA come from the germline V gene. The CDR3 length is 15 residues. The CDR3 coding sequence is TGTGCCAGCAGCTCGGGGGGGAGTTATCGGGAGACCCAGTACTTC. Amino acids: CASSSGGSYRETQYF.

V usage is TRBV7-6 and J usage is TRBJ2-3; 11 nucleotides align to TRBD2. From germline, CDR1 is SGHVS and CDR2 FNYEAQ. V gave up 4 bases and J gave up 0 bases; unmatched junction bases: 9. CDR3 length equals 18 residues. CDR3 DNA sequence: TGTGCCAGCAGCTCCTATCCACTAGCGGGGGAGAGCACAGATACGCAGTATTTT. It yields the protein CASSSYPLAGESTDTQYF. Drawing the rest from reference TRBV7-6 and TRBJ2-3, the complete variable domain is GAGVSQSPRYKVTKRGQDVALRCDPISGHVSLYWYRQALGQGPEFLTYFNYEAQQDKSGLPNDRFSAERPEGSISTLTIQRTEQRDSAMYRCASSSYPLAGESTDTQYFGPGTRLTVL.

The CDR3 DNA sequence: TGTGCCAGCAGCCATCTACAGGGAGTAGCCAAAAACATTCAGTACTTC. It yields the protein CASSHLQGVAKNIQYF. The chain employs TRBV7-9 and TRBJ2-4; tentative D call: TRBD1 (6 bases). The CDR3 is made up of 16 amino acids. V gave up 5 bases and J gave up 0 bases, with 14 bases separating them. Germline CDR1 reads SEHNR; CDR2 reads FQNEAQ (reference sequence).

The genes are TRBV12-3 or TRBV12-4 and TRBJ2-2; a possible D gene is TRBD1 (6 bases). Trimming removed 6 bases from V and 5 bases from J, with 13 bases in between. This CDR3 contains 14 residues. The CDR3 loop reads CASSLTGKTGELFF. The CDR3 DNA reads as TGTGCCAGCAGCCTCACAGGGAAAACCGGGGAGCTGTTTTTT.

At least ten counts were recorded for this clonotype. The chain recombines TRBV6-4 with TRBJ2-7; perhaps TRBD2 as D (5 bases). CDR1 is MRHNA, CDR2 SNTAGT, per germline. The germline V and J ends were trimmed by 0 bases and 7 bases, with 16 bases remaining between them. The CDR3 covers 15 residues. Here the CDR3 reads CASSDSGDGVGEQYF. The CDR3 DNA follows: TGTGCCAGCAGTGACTCCGGAGACGGGGTGGGGGAGCAGTACTTC.

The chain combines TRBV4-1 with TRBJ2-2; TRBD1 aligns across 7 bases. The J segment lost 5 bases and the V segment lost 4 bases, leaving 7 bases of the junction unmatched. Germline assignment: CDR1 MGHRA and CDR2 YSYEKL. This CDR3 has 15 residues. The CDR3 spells CASSPEGARTGELFF. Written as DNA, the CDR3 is TGCGCCAGCAGCCCCGAGGGGGCGCGGACCGGGGAGCTGTTTTTT.

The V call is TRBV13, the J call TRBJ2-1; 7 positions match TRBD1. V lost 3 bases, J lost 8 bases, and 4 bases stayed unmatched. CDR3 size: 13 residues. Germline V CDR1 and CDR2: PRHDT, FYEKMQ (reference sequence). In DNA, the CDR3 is TGTGCCAGCAGCTTGACAGGGTCCCATGAGCAGTTCTTC. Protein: CASSLTGSHEQFF.

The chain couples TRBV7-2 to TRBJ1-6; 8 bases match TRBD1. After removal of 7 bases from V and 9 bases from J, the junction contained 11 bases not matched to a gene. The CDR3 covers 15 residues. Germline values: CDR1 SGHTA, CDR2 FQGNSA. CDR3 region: CASTPDRDFVSPLHF. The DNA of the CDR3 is TGTGCCAGCACCCCGGACAGGGATTTTGTTTCACCCCTCCACTTT.

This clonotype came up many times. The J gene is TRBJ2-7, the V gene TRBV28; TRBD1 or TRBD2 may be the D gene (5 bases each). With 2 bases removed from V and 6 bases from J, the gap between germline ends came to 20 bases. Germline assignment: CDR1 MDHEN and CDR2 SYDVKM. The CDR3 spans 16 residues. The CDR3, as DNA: TGTGCCAGCAGTTTACCTTCCTCACTACTTGGGGGCGAGCAGTACTTC. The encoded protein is CASSLPSSLLGGEQYF. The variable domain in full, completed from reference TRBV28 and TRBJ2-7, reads DVKVTQSSRYLVKRTGEKVFLECVQDMDHENMFWYRQDPGLGLRLIYFSYDVKMKEKGDIPEGYSVSREKKERFSLILESASTNQTSMYLCASSLPSSLLGGEQYFGPGTRLTVT.

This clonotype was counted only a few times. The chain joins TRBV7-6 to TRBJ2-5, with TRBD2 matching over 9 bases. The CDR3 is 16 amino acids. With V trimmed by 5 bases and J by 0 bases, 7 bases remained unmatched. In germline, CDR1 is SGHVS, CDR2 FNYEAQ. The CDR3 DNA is TGTGCCAGCAGCCCAGGGGCGGGGGGGTACCAAGAGACCCAGTACTTC. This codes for CASSPGAGGYQETQYF.

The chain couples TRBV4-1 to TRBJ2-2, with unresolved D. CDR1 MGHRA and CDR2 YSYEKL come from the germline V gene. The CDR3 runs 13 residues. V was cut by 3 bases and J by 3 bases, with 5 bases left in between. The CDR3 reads CASSHLYTGELFF. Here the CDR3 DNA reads TGCGCCAGCAGCCATCTCTACACCGGGGAGCTGTTTTTT.

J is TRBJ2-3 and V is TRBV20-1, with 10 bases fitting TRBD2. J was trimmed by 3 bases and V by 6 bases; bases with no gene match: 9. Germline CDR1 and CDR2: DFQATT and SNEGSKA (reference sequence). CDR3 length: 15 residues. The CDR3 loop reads CSATGSGGATDTQYF. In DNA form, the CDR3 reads TGCAGTGCGACGGGGAGCGGGGGGGCGACAGATACGCAGTATTTT.

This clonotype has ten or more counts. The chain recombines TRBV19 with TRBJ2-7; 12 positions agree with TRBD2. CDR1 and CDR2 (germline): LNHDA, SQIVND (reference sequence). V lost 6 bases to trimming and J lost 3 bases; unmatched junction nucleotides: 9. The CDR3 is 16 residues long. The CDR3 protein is CASRISSGGASYEQYF. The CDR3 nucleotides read TGTGCCAGTAGGATTTCTAGCGGGGGGGCCAGCTACGAGCAGTACTTC.

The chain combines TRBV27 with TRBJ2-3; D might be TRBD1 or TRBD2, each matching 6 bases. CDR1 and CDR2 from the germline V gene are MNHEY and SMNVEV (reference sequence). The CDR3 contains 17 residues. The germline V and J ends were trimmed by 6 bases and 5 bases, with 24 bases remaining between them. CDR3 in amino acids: CASRLIWRGAGQDTQYF. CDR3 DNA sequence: TGTGCCAGCAGGCTAATATGGAGGGGGGCCGGGCAAGATACGCAGTATTTT.

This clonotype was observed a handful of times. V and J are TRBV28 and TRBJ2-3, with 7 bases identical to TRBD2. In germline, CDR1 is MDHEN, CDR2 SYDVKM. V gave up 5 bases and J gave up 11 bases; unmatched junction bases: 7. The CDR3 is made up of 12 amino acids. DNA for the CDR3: TGTGCCAGCAGTCCGTTGGAGCGGGGGCAGTATTTT. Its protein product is CASSPLERGQYF.

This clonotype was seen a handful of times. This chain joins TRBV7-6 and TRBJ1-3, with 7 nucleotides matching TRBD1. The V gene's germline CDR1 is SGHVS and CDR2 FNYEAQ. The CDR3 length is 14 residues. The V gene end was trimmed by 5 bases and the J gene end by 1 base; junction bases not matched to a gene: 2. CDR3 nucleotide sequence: TGTGCCAGCAGCCAGGGGGGATCTGGAAACACCATATATTTT. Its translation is CASSQGGSGNTIYF.

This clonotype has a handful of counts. CDR3 coding DNA: TGTGCCACCAGTGATTTGTACAGCAACACCGGGGAGCTGTTTTTT. Translating it yields CATSDLYSNTGELFF. The chain recombines TRBV24-1 with TRBJ2-2, with D uncertain. V lost 0 bases to trimming and J lost 2 bases, with 6 bases between them. Germline V gene lookup returns CDR1 KGHDR and CDR2 SFDVKD. The CDR3 sequence is 15 residues long.

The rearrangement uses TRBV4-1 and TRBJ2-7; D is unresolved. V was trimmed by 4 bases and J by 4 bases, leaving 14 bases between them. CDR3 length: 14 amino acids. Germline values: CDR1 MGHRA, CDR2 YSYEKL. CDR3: CASSRPAALYEQYF. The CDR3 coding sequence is TGCGCCAGCAGCCGTCCGGCGGCGCTATACGAGCAGTACTTC.

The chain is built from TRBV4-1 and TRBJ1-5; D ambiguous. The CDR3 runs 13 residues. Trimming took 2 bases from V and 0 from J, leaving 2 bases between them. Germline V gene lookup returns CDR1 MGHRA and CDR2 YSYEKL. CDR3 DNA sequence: TGCGCCAGCAGCCAATATAGCAATCAGCCCCAGCATTTT. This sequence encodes CASSQYSNQPQHF.